This TCR beta chain originates from a study of blood T cell repertoires in COVID-19. Study information: Acute-phase and convalescent COVID-19 samples originated in the United States, Italy and Spain.

Study processing details: For nucleated cells, counts were estimated from reference gene primer amplification. Assay used: immunoSEQ multiplex PCR; TCRdb lists only in-frame clones, some missing. V and J calls and clone size are copied from that table; D and trimming were computed from the DNA. The profile covers about 150,000 clones, with about three quarters appearing a single time and roughly 1.8% taken by the ten largest. The germline V gene has CDR1 LNHDA and CDR2 SQIVND (reference sequence). Trimming took 5 bases from V and 0 from J, leaving 9 bases between them. The CDR3 runs to 14 residues. The chain is built from TRBV19 and TRBJ2-3; tentative D call: TRBD1 (5 bases). This sequence originates from an older man with acute or convalescent COVID-19. The sequencing input was peripheral blood. The CDR3 here is CASSWGLSTDTQYF. CDR3 bases: TGTGCCAGTAGTTGGGGCTTGAGCACAGATACGCAGTATTTT.